These T cell receptor beta chains were read from a single sample in a study of blood T cells in healthy people across ages. TCRdb re-derived calls from the 5' RACE reads in MiXCR, one entry per CDR3 protein. The data contain around 1,900,000 distinct CDR3 sequences, approximately 40% of them singletons. The specimen sequenced was blood. The receptor source for this set is a human donor in good health. The CDR3 runs from the conserved cysteine through the conserved F or W. The D gene is left open where the match is weak. The size field is filled for only some rows; it gives once, few, many or a size class.

D: .
length: 14
J: TRBJ2-1
V: TRBV5-5
size: .
DNA: TGTGCCAGCAGCTTGCGGGCGTTGGCGGGTGAGCAGTTCTTC
CDR3: CASSLRALAGEQFF

D: TRBD1
length: 16
J: TRBJ1-1
V: TRBV12-3/TRBV12-4
size: .
DNA: TGTGCCAGCAGTAATCCCCACAGGGGCATGAACACTGAAGCTTTCTTT
CDR3: CASSNPHRGMNTEAFF

D: TRBD1
length: 14
J: TRBJ2-7
V: TRBV29-1
size: many
DNA: TGCAGCGTTGCCCCGGGACAGGGGGCCTACGAGCAGTACTTC
CDR3: CSVAPGQGAYEQYF

D: TRBD1
length: 11
J: TRBJ1-1
V: TRBV29-1
size: few
DNA: TGCAGCGTTGGAGGGACAGGGGTGTCTTTCTTT
CDR3: CSVGGTGVSFF

D: TRBD1
length: 15
J: TRBJ1-2
V: TRBV5-1
size: once
DNA: TGCGCCAGCAGCCCACGCTCGACAGGGCCTTACGGCTACACCTTC
CDR3: CASSPRSTGPYGYTF

D: .
length: 16
J: TRBJ2-3
V: TRBV7-2
size: .
DNA: TGTGCCAGCAGCCCCTCGGTGGGGGGCTCCTGGATTACGCAGTATTTT
CDR3: CASSPSVGGSWITQYF

D: .
length: 11
J: TRBJ2-3
V: TRBV10-3
size: .
DNA: TGTGCCAGTTTCTCGGAGGATACGCAGTATTTT
CDR3: CASFSEDTQYF

D: .
length: 13
J: TRBJ2-6
V: TRBV12-3/TRBV12-4
size: .
DNA: TGTGCCAGCAGTTTAACAGGGCGTGGTGTCCTGACTTTC
CDR3: CASSLTGRGVLTF

D: .
length: 14
J: TRBJ2-3
V: TRBV2
size: .
DNA: TGTGCCAGCAGTGGGACAGCCCGCGCAGATACGCAGTATTTT
CDR3: CASSGTARADTQYF

D: .
length: 14
J: TRBJ1-2
V: TRBV6-5
size: .
DNA: TGTGCCAGCAGAAAGGCGGTAAAATGGTGTGGCTACACCTTC
CDR3: CASRKAVKWCGYTF

D: .
length: 16
J: TRBJ2-6
V: TRBV6-5
size: .
DNA: TGTGCCAGCAGTTACGGTGTGCCGACTGGTTGTAACGTCCTGACTTTC
CDR3: CASSYGVPTGCNVLTF

D: .
length: 16
J: TRBJ2-6
V: TRBV20-1
size: few
DNA: TGCAGTGGGAGGGGCAGGCTAAGCTCTGGGGCCAACGTCCTGACTTTC
CDR3: CSGRGRLSSGANVLTF

D: TRBD2
length: 16
J: TRBJ2-1
V: TRBV7-9
size: .
DNA: TGTGCCAGCAGCTCCCCAAGGGCTAGCGGGGGTAATGAGCAGTTCTTC
CDR3: CASSSPRASGGNEQFF

D: TRBD2
length: 17
J: TRBJ2-1
V: TRBV27
size: few
DNA: TGTGCCAGCAGTTTGACTAGCGGGGGACCAACCTACAATGAGCAGTTCTTC
CDR3: CASSLTSGGPTYNEQFF

D: TRBD1
length: 13
J: TRBJ1-1
V: TRBV10-3
size: .
DNA: TGTGCCGGAGGGGACAGCAAGAACACTGAAGCTTTCTTT
CDR3: CAGGDSKNTEAFF

D: TRBD1
length: 16
J: TRBJ1-2
V: TRBV3-1
size: .
DNA: TGTGCCTGCAGCCAGAGGACAGGGACGTATAACTATGGCTACACCTTC
CDR3: CACSQRTGTYNYGYTF

D: .
length: 13
J: TRBJ2-7
V: TRBV10-3
size: .
DNA: TGTGCCATCAGCCGACAAGACTTGTACGAGCAGTACTTC
CDR3: CAISRQDLYEQYF

D: TRBD2
length: 15
J: TRBJ2-7
V: TRBV20-1
size: few
DNA: TGCAGTGCTAGCCCCGGCGGGGGACGCTCCTACGAGCAGTACTTC
CDR3: CSASPGGGRSYEQYF

D: .
length: 14
J: TRBJ2-1
V: TRBV4-1
size: once
DNA: TGCGCCAGCAGCCAAGATGATTACTACAATGAGCAGTTCTTC
CDR3: CASSQDDYYNEQFF

D: .
length: 14
J: TRBJ2-3
V: TRBV12-3/TRBV12-4
size: few
DNA: TGTGCCAGCAGTTTAATGTCGGCCGGAGATACGCAGTATTTT
CDR3: CASSLMSAGDTQYF

D: .
length: 13
J: TRBJ2-5
V: TRBV20-1
size: .
DNA: TGCAGTGCAACCGGGTCCTATCAGGAGACCCAGTACTTC
CDR3: CSATGSYQETQYF

D: .
length: 17
J: TRBJ2-4
V: TRBV6-1
size: .
DNA: TGTGCCAGCAGCCCTGGGGGCCGTGGCAGGGCCAAAAACATTCAGTACTTC
CDR3: CASSPGGRGRAKNIQYF

D: .
length: 14
J: TRBJ2-7
V: TRBV2
size: few
DNA: TGTGCCAGCAGTCCCGACAGGCCTTACTACGAGCAGTACTTC
CDR3: CASSPDRPYYEQYF

D: .
length: 14
J: TRBJ2-3
V: TRBV12-3/TRBV12-4
size: .
DNA: TGTGCCAGCAGTTTCCCGGGACCATCAGATACGCAGTATTTT
CDR3: CASSFPGPSDTQYF